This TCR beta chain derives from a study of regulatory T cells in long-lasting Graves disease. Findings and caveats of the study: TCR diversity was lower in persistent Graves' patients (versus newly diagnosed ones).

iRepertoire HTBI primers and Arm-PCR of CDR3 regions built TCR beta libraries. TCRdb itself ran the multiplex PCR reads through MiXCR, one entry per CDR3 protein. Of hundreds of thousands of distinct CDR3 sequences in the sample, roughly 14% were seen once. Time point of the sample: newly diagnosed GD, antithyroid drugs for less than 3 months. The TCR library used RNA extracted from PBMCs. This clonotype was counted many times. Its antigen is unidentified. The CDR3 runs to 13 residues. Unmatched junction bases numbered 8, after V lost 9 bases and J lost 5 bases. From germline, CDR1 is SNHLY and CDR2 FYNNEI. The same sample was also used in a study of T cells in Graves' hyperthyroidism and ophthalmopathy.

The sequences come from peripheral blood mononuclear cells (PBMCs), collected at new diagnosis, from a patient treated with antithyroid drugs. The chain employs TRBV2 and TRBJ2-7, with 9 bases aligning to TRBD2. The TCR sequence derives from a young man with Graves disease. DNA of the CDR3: TGTGCCAGTCTCCTCGCGGGAGGGGACGAGCAGTACTTC. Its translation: CASLLAGGDEQYF.